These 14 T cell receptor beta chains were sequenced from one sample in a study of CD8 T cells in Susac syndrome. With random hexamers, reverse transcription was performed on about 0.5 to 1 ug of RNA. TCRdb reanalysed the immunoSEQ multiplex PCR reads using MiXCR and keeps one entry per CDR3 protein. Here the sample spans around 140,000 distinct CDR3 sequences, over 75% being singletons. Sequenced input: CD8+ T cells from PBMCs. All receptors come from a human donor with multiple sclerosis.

The CDR3 protein is CASGHKWETQYF. The DNA of the CDR3 is TGTGCCAGCGGTCACAAGTGGGAGACCCAGTACTTC. This rearrangement joins TRBV6-5 to TRBJ2-5; D unclear. Deletions cut 8 bases from V and 5 bases from J, with 12 bases between. The CDR3 totals 12 residues. Germline V CDR1 and CDR2: MNHEY, SVGAGI.

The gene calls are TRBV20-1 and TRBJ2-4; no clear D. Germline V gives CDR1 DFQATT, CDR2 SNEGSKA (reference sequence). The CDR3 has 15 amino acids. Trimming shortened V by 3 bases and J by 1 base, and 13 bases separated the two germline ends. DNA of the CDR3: TGCAGTGCTAGGGCCCGGTTGATGGCCAAAAACATTCAGTACTTC. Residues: CSARARLMAKNIQYF.

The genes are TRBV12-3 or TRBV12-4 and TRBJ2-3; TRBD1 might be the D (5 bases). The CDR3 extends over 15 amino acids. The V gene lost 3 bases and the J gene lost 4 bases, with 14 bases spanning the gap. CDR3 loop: CASSFVDNSPDTQYF. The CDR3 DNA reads TGTGCCAGCAGTTTTGTGGACAACAGTCCAGATACGCAGTATTTT.

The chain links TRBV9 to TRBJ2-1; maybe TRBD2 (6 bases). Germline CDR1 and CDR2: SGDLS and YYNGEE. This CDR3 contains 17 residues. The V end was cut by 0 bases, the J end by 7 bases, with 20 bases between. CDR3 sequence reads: CASSVEGWTGVGNEQFF. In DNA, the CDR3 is TGTGCCAGCAGCGTAGAGGGCTGGACGGGAGTCGGGAATGAGCAGTTCTTC.

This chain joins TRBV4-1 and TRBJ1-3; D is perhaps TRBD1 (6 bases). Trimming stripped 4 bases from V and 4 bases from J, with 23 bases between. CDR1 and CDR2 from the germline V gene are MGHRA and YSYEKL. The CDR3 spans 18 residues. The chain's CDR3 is CASSPRAGGLDLGNTIYF. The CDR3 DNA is TGCGCCAGCAGCCCCCGAGCGGGGGGGCTGGATCTGGGAAACACCATATATTTT.

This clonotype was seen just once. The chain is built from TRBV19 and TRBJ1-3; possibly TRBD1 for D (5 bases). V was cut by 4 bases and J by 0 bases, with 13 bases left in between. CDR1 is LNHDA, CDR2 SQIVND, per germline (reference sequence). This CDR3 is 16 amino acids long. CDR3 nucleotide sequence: TGTGCCAGTAGTAAAGCCGACAGCCTCTCTGGAAACACCATATATTTT. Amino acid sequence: CASSKADSLSGNTIYF.

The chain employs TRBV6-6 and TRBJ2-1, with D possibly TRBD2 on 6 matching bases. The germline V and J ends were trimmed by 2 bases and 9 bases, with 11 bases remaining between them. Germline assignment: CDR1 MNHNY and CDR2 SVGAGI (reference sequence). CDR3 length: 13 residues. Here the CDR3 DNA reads TGTGCCAGCAGTTACATCGGGAGCGGTGAGCAGTTCTTC. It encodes CASSYIGSGEQFF.

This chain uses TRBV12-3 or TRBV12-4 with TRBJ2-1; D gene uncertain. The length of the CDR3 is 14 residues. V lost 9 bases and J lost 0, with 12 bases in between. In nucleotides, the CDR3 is TGTGCCAGTAAACATAAAAGCTCCTACAATGAGCAGTTCTTC. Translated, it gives CASKHKSSYNEQFF.

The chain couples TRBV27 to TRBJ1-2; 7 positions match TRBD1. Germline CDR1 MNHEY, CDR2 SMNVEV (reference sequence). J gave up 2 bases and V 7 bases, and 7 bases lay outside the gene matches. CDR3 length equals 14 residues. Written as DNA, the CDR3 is TGTGCCAGCACCCCTTTGGGACAGAACTATGGCTACACCTTC. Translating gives CASTPLGQNYGYTF.

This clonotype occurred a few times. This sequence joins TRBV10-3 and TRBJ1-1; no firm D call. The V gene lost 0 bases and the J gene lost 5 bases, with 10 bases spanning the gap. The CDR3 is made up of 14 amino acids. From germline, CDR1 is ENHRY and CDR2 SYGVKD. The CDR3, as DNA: TGTGCCATCAGTGAGTCGGCAGCGGTAACTGAAGCTTTCTTT. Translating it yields CAISESAAVTEAFF.

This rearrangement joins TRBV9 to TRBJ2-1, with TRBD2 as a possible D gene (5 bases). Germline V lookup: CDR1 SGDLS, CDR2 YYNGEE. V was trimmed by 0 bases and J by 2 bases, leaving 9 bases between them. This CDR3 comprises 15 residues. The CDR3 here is CASSVGVGAYNEQFF. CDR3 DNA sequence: TGTGCCAGCAGCGTAGGGGTGGGAGCCTACAATGAGCAGTTCTTC. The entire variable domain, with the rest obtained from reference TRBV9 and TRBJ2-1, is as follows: DSGVTQTPKHLITATGQRVTLRCSPRSGDLSVYWYQQSLDQGLQFLIQYYNGEERAKGNILERFSAQQFPDLHSELNLSSLELGDSALYFCASSVGVGAYNEQFFGPGTRLTVL.

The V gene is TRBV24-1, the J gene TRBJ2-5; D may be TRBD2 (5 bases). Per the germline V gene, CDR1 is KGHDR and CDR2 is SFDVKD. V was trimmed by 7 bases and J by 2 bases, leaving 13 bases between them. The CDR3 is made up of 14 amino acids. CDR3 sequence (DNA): TGTGCCACCAGCCAGACGGGATTACAAGAGACCCAGTACTTC. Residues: CATSQTGLQETQYF.

CDR3 amino acids: CSVPQGDTQYF. The CDR3 region has the DNA TGCAGCGTTCCTCAGGGAGATACGCAGTATTTT. The chain joins TRBV29-1 to TRBJ2-3; D is perhaps TRBD1 (5 bases). Germline loops: CDR1 SQVTM, CDR2 ANQGSEA. CDR3 size: 11 residues. Trimming took 5 bases from V and 5 from J, leaving 8 bases between them.

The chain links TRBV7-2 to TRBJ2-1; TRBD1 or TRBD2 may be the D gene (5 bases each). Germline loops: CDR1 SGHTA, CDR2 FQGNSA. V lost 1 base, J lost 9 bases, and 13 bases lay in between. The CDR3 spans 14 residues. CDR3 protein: CASSLGPGAGEQFF. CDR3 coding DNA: TGTGCCAGCAGCTTAGGGCCCGGGGCGGGTGAGCAGTTCTTC.